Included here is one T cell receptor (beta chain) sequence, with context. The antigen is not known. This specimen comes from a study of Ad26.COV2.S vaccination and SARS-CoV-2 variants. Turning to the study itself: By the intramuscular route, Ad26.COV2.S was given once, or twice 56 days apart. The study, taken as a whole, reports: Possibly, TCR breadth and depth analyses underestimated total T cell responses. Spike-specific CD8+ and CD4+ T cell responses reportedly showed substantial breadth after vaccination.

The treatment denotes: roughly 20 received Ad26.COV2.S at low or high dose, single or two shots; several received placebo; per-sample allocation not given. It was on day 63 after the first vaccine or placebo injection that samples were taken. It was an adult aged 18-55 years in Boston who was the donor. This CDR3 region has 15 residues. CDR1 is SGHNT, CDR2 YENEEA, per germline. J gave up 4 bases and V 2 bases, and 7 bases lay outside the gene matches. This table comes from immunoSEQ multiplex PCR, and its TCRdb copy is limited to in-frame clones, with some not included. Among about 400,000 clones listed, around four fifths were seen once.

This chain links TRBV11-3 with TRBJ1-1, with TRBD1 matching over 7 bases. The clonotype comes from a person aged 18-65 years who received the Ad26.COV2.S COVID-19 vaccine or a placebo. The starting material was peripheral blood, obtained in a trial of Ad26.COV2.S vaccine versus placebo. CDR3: CASSLPGGGSTEAFF. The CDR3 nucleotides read TGTGCCAGCAGCTTACCCGGAGGGGGCAGCACTGAAGCTTTCTTT.